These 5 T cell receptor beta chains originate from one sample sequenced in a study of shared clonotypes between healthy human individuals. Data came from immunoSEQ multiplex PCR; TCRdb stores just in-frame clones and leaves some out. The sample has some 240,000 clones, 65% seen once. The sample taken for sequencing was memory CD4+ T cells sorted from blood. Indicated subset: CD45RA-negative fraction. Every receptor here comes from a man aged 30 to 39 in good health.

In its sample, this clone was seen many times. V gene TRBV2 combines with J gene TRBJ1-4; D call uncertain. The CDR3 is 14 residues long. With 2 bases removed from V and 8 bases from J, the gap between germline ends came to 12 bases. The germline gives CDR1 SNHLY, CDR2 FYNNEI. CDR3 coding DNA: TGTGCCAGCAGTGAACGCGCGGGTCGCGAAAAACTGTTTTTT. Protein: CASSERAGREKLFF.

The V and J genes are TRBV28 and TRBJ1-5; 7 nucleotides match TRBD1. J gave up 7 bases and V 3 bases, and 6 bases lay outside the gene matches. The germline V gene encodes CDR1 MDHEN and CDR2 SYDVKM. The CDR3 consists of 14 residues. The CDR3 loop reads CASSFFGQAQPQHF. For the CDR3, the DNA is TGTGCCAGCAGTTTCTTCGGACAGGCCCAGCCCCAGCATTTT.

Here the CDR3 DNA reads TGTGCCAGCAGTGAATCCCGCGGGAGGTCCACAGATACGCAGTATTTT. Protein: CASSESRGRSTDTQYF. The chain has TRBV6-1 and TRBJ2-3; 8 nucleotides match TRBD2. V lost 2 bases and J lost 2; bases outside the gene matches: 6. Germline V lookup: CDR1 MNHNS, CDR2 SASEGT. The CDR3 is 16 residues long.

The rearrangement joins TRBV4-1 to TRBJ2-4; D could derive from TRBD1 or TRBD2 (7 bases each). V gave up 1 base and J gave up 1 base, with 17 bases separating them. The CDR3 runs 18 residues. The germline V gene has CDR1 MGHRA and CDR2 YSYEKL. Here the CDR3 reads CASSQGGGGGSAKNIQYF. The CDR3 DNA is TGCGCCAGCAGCCAAGGAGGGGGCGGGGGTTCGGCCAAAAACATTCAGTACTTC.

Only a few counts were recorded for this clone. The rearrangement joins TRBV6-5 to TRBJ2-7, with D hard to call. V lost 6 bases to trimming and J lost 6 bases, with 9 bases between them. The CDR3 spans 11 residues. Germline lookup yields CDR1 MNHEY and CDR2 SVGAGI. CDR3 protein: CASSQLGEQYF. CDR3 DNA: TGTGCCAGCAGCCAGCTGGGCGAGCAGTACTTC.